The 3 T cell receptor beta chains presented below share a single source sample, sequenced in a study of blood T cell repertoires in COVID-19. Sequenced by immunoSEQ multiplex PCR; TCRdb stores in-frame clones only, minus some. The repertoire consists of approximately 300,000 clones, with about 82% occurring once and the leading ten covering roughly 1.6%. The sample comprised peripheral blood. Source of these receptors: a woman aged 45-60 years with acute or convalescent COVID-19.

This clone came up once. CDR3 bases: TGTGCCAGCAGCCTACGTTTGGGGGCAGGCACTGAAGCTTTCTTT. Amino acid sequence: CASSLRLGAGTEAFF. The V and J genes are TRBV11-2 and TRBJ1-1, with a tentative D call TRBD1 (6 bases). The V end lost 5 bases, the J end lost 4 bases, and 17 bases lay between the germline ends. CDR3 size: 15 residues. Germline loops: CDR1 SGHAT, CDR2 FQNNGV. Full variable domain (remainder filled in from reference TRBV11-2 and TRBJ1-1): EAGVAQSPRYKIIEKRQSVAFWCNPISGHATLYWYQQILGQGPKLLIQFQNNGVVDDSQLPKDRFSAERLKGVDSTLKIQPAKLEDSAVYLCASSLRLGAGTEAFFGQGTRLTVV.

The chain couples TRBV28 to TRBJ2-7; 7 nucleotides line up with TRBD2. With 6 bases clipped from V and 2 bases from J, the junction kept 7 bases outside the gene matches. Germline-derived CDR1 and CDR2 are MDHEN and SYDVKM. This CDR3 spans 14 amino acids. For the CDR3, the DNA is TGTGCCAGCAGCACCCCTAGCGGCCCCTACGAGCAGTACTTC. Amino acid sequence: CASSTPSGPYEQYF.

This clone turned up a few times. The chain carries TRBV5-4 and TRBJ2-7; D uncertain. The CDR3 has 13 amino acids. Germline CDR1 and CDR2: SGHNT and YYREEE (reference sequence). V lost 2 bases, J lost 3 bases, and 9 bases lay in between. CDR3 amino acids: CASSFGPNYEQYF. The CDR3 region has the DNA TGTGCCAGCAGCTTTGGGCCAAACTACGAGCAGTACTTC. Using reference TRBV5-4 and TRBJ2-7 for the parts outside the CDR3, the full variable domain is ETGVTQSPTHLIKTRGQQVTLRCSSQSGHNTVSWYQQALGQGPQFIFQYYREEENGRGNFPPRFSGLQFPNYSSELNVNALELDDSALYLCASSFGPNYEQYFGPGTRLTVT.